This T cell receptor beta chain was obtained from a study of T-cell reconstitution after alpha-beta-depleted transplantation in children. Whole-study findings and limits: At the one-year point after transplant, T-cell counts and TCRbeta diversity were found to come mostly from T cells that had been newly produced. Roughly two months post-transplant, alpha-beta T cells reportedly originated from several hundred graft clones that had expanded. The high TCRbeta diversity at day 60 in some patients came from surviving recipient T cells and thymic progenitors.

Preparing the TCRbeta library involved the use of unique molecular identifiers. TCRdb used MiXCR to reprocess the PCR reads, holding one entry per CDR3 protein. Of 300,000 or so distinct CDR3 sequences in the sample, more than 20% are singletons; the top ten hold about 10%. This clonotype has just a few counts. Antigen specificity is unknown. The CDR3 spans 15 residues. In germline, CDR1 is SGHTA, CDR2 FQGTGA. V was clipped by 1 base and J by 2 bases, with 11 bases between them. Sequencing used PBMCs, mostly from graft donor cells, obtained 180 days after TCRalphabeta/CD19-depleted stem cell transplant. This sequence joins TRBV7-3 and TRBJ2-5; no firm D call. The clonotype was recovered from a male patient younger than 18 who had a stem cell transplant for acute lymphoblastic leukemia, so the T cells may come from the graft donor. CDR3 DNA: TGTGCCAGCAGCTTAAGTGGAACAGTACAAGAGACCCAGTACTTC. Translation gives CASSLSGTVQETQYF.